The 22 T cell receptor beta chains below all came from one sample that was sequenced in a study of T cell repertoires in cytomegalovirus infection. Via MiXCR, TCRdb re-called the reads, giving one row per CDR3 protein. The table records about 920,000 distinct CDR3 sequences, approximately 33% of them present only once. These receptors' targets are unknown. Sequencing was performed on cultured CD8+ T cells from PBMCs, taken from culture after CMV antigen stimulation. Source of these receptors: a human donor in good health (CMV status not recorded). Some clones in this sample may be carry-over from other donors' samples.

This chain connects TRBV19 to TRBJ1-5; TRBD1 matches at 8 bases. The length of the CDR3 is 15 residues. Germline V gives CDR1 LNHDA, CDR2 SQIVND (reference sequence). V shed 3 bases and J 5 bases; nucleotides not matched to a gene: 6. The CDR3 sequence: CASSMGRGRDQPQHF. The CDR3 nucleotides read TGTGCCAGTAGTATGGGCAGGGGGCGTGATCAGCCCCAGCATTTT.

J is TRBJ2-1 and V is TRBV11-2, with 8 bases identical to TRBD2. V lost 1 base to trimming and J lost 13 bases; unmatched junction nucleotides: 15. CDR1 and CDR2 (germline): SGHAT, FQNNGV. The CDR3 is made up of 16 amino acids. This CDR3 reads CASSLVRAGERGDQFF. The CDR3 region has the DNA TGTGCCAGCAGCTTAGTGCGAGCGGGGGAACGGGGTGACCAGTTCTTC.

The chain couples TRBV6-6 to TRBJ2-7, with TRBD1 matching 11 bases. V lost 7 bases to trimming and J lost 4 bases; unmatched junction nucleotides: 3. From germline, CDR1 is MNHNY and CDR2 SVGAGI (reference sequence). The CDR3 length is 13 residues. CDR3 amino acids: CASKDRGLYEQYF. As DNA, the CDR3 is TGTGCCAGCAAGGACAGGGGGCTTTACGAGCAGTACTTC.

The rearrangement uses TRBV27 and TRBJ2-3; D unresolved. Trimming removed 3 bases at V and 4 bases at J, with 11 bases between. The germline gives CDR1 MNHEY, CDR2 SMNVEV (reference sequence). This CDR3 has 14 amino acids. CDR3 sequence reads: CASSFPGEADTQYF. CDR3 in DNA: TGTGCCAGCAGTTTCCCCGGTGAGGCAGATACGCAGTATTTT.

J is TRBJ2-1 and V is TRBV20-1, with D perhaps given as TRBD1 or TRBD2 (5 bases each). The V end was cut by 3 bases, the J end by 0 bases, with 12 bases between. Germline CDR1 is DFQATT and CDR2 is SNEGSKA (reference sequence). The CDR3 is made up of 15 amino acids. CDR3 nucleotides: TGCAGTGCTAGGAGGGGCTTCAGCTCCTACAATGAGCAGTTCTTC. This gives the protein CSARRGFSSYNEQFF.

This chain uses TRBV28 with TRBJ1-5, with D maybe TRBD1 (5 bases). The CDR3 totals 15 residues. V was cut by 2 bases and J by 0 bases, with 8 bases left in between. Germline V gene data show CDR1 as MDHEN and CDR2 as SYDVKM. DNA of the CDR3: TGTGCCAGCAGTTTAAGAGGGGTTAGCAATCAGCCCCAGCATTTT. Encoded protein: CASSLRGVSNQPQHF. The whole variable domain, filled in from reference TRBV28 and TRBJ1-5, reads DVKVTQSSRYLVKRTGEKVFLECVQDMDHENMFWYRQDPGLGLRLIYFSYDVKMKEKGDIPEGYSVSREKKERFSLILESASTNQTSMYLCASSLRGVSNQPQHFGDGTRLSIL.

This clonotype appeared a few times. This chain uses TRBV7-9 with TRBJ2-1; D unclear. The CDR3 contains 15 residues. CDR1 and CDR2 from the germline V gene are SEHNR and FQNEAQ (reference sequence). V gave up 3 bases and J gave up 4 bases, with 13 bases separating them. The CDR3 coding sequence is TGTGCCAGCAGCTTGGGTAGGGTCGGTTACAATGAGCAGTTCTTC. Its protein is CASSLGRVGYNEQFF.

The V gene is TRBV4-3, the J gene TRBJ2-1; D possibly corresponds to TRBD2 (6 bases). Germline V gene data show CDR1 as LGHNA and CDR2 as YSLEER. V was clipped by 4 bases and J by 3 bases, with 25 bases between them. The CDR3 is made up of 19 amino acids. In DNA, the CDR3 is TGCGCCAGCAGCCGCCGGAGGGAAATGGACTTGACTAACTACAATGAGCAGTTCTTC. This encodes CASSRRREMDLTNYNEQFF.

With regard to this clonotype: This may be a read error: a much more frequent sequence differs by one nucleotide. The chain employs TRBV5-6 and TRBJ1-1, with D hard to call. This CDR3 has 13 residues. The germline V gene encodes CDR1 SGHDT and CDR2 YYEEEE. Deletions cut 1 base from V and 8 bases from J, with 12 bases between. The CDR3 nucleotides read TGTGCCAGCAGCTTGAAAGGGATCGGGGAAGCTTTCTTT. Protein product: CASSLKGIGEAFF.

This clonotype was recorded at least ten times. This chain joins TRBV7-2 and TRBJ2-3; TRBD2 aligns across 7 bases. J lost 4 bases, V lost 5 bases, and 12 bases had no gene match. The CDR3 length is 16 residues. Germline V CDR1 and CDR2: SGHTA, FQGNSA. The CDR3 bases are TGTGCCAGCAGCGCCCGGACTAGAGGCGGGCCAGATACGCAGTATTTT. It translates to CASSARTRGGPDTQYF.

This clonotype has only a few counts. The CDR3 nucleotides read TGCAGTGCTTCCTGGACAGGAGGGGGGGTGGCCCAGCATTTT. This gives the protein CSASWTGGGVAQHF. The V call is TRBV20-1, the J call TRBJ1-5; 7 nucleotides match TRBD1. V gave up 5 bases and J gave up 11 bases; unmatched junction bases: 15. The CDR3 length is 14 residues. Germline lookup yields CDR1 DFQATT and CDR2 SNEGSKA (reference sequence).

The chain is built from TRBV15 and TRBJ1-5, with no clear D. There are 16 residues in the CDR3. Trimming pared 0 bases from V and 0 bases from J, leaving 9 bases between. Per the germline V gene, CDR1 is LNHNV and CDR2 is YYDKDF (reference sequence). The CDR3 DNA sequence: TGTGCCACCAGCAGAGATTTGACGGATAGCAATCAGCCCCAGCATTTT. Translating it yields CATSRDLTDSNQPQHF.

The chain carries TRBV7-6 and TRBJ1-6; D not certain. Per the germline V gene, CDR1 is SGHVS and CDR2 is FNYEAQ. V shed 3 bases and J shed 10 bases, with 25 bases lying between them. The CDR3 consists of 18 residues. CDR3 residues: CASSLMEAEQQLISPLHF. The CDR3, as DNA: TGTGCCAGCAGCTTGATGGAGGCGGAACAGCAATTAATCTCACCCCTCCACTTT.

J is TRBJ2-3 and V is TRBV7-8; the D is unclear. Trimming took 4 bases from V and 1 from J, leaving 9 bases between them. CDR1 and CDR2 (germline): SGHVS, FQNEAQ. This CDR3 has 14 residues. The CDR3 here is CASSSWTGTDTQYF. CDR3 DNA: TGTGCCAGCAGCTCCTGGACCGGCACAGATACGCAGTATTTT.

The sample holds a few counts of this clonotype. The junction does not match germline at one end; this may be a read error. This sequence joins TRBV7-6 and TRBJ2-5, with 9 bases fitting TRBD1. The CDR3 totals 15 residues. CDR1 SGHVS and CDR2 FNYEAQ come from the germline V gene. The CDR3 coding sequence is TGTGCTAGCAGCTTCGGACAGGGGCGGTTAGAGACCCAGTACTTC. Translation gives CASSFGQGRLETQYF.

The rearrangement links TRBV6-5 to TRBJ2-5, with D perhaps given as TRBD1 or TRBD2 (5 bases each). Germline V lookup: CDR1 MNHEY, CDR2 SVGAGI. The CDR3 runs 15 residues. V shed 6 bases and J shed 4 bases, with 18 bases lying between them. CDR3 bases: TGTGCCAGCAGCGGAGGTGAACGAAGGGGAGAGACCCAGTACTTC. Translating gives CASSGGERRGETQYF.

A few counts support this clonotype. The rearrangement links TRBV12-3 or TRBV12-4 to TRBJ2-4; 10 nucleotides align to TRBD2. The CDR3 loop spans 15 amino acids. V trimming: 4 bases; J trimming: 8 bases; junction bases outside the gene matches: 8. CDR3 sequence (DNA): TGTGCCAGCAGTTCCCCCAGGAGCGGGAGGGACATTCAGTACTTC. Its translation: CASSSPRSGRDIQYF.

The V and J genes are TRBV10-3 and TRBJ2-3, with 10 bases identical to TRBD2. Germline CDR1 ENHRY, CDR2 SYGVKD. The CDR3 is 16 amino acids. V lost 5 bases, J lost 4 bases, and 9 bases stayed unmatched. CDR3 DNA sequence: TGTGCCATCAGTTGGACTAGCGGCGTTGGGGCAGATACGCAGTATTTT. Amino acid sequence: CAISWTSGVGADTQYF.

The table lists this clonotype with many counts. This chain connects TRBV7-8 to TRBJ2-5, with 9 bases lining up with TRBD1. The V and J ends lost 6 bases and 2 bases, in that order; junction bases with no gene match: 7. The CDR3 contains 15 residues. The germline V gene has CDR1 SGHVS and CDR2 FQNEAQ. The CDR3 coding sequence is TGTGCCAGCAGTTTCCCAGACAGGGGGCAAGAGACCCAGTACTTC. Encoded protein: CASSFPDRGQETQYF.

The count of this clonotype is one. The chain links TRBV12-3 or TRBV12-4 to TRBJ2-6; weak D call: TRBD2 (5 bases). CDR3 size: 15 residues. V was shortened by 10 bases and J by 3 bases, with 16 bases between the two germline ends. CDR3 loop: CAIPREGLGANVLTF. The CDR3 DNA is TGTGCCATTCCGAGAGAGGGCCTTGGGGCCAACGTCCTGACTTTC.

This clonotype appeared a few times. The CDR3 sequence: CASSLSGTGSTEAFF. As DNA, the CDR3 is TGTGCCAGCAGTTTATCGGGGACAGGGAGCACTGAAGCTTTCTTT. The chain links TRBV27 to TRBJ1-1; 9 bases align to TRBD1. Germline-derived CDR1 and CDR2 are MNHEY and SMNVEV (reference sequence). V lost 0 bases and J lost 4; bases outside the gene matches: 3. CDR3 length equals 15 residues.

CDR3 sequence: CASSPETGGIDQPQHF. The CDR3 coding sequence is TGTGCCAGCAGCCCTGAGACAGGGGGGATTGATCAGCCCCAGCATTTT. J is TRBJ1-5 and V is TRBV7-9, with 9 bases fitting TRBD1. CDR3 length equals 16 residues. V gave up 5 bases and J gave up 5 bases; unmatched junction bases: 10. Germline lookup yields CDR1 SEHNR and CDR2 FQNEAQ (reference sequence).